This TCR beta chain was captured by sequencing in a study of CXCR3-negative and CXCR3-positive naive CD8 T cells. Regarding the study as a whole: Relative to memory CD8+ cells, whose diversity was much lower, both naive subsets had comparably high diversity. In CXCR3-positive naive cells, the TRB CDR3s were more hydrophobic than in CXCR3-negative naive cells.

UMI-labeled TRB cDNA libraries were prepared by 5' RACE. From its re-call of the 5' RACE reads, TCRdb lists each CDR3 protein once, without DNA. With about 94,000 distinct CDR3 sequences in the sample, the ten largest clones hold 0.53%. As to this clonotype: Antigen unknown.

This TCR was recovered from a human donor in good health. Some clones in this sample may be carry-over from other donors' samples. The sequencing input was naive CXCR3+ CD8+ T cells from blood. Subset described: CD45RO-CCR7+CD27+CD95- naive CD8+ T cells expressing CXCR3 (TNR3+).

The CDR3 loop reads CASSEYNPPSSGTGVYEQYF. This chain joins TRBV25-1 and TRBJ2-7; TCRdb selects TRBD1, and the lack of DNA leaves this call unchecked. Germline values: CDR1 MGHDK, CDR2 SYGVNS. The length of the CDR3 is 20 residues.